What follows describes a single T cell receptor (beta chain). Its specificity is not known. This record belongs to a study of T cell responses to AZD1222 COVID-19 vaccine. The CDR3 has 15 residues. V was clipped by 6 bases and J by 2 bases, with 11 bases between them. CDR1 is SGHAT and CDR2 is FQNNGV in the germline V gene. Profiling relied on immunoSEQ multiplex PCR, and the TCRdb table lists in-frame clones only, not all of them. This sample has around 260,000 clones; over 85% occur once, and the top ten carry 0.5% to 0.65%. The study, taken as a whole, reports: In the spike-specific TCR repertoire, nearly half reportedly target unmutated variant regions.

The sequence derives from an adult in good health. This chain joins TRBV11-2 and TRBJ1-6; the D is unclear. Sequences were derived from peripheral blood, sampled on day 0 of AZD1222 vaccination. This chain's CDR3 is CASRGLGPYNSPLHF. The CDR3 nucleotides read TGTGCCAGCAGGGGTCTAGGGCCCTATAATTCACCCCTCCACTTT. The full variable domain, its missing parts supplied by reference TRBV11-2 and TRBJ1-6, is EAGVAQSPRYKIIEKRQSVAFWCNPISGHATLYWYQQILGQGPKLLIQFQNNGVVDDSQLPKDRFSAERLKGVDSTLKIQPAKLEDSAVYLCASRGLGPYNSPLHFGNGTRLTVT.